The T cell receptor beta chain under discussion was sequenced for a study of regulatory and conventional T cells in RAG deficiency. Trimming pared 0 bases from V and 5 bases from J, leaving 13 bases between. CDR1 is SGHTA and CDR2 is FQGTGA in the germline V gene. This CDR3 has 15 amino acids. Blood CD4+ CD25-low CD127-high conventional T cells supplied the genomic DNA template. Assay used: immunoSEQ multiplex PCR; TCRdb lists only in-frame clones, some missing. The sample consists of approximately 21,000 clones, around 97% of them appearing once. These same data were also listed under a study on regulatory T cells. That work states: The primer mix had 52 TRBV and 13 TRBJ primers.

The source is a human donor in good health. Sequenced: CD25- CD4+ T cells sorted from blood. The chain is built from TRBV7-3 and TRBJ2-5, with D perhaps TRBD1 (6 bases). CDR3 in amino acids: CASSLTAGVRETQYF. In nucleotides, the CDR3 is TGTGCCAGCAGCTTAACGGCAGGGGTTCGCGAGACCCAGTACTTC.